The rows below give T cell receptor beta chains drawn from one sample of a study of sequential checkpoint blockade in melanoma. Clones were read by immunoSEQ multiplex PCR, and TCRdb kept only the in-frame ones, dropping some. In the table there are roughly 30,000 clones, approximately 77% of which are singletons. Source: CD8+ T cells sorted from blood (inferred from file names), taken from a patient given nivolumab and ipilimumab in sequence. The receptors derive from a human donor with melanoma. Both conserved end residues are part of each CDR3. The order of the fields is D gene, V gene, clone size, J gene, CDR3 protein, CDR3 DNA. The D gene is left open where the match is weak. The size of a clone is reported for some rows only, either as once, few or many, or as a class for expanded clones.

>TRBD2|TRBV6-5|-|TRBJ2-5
CASSKTSTFYETQYF
TGTGCCAGCAGTAAGACTAGCACCTTCTATGAGACCCAGTACTTC
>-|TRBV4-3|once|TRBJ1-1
CASSLRRGGLDTEAFF
TGCGCCAGCAGCCTTCGTAGGGGGGGATTGGACACTGAAGCTTTCTTT
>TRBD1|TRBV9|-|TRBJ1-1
CASSLSRDSVVPEAFF
TGTGCCAGCAGTCTTTCCCGGGACAGCGTAGTTCCTGAAGCTTTCTTT
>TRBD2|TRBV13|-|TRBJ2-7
CASSLRLAGDYEQYF
TGTGCCAGCAGCTTACGGCTAGCGGGGGACTACGAGCAGTACTTC
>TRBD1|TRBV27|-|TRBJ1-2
CASSLSDRGLPYGYTF
TGTGCCAGCAGTTTATCGGACAGGGGACTTCCCTATGGCTACACCTTC
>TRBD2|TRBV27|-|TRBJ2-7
CASSRLAGGHEQYF
TGTGCCAGCAGCCGACTAGCGGGAGGCCACGAGCAGTACTTC
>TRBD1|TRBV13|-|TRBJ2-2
CASSPSTGPGELFF
TGTGCCAGCAGCCCGTCGACAGGGCCCGGGGAGCTGTTTTTT
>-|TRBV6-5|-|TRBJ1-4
CASSYTGFEKLFF
TGTGCCAGCAGTTACACAGGGTTTGAAAAACTGTTTTTT
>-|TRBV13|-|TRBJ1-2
CASSLGQGVTF
TGTGCCAGCAGCTTAGGACAGGGCGTCACCTTC
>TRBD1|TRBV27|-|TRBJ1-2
CASSFSLRTGSGTFYTF
TGTGCCAGCAGTTTTTCCCTTCGGACAGGGAGCGGTACCTTCTACACCTTC
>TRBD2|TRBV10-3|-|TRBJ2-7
CAISGTSGGTSYEQYF
TGTGCCATCAGTGGGACTAGCGGGGGGACCTCTTACGAGCAGTACTTC
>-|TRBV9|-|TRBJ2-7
CASSVGRLGYEQYF
TGTGCCAGCAGCGTCGGCAGGTTAGGCTACGAGCAGTACTTC
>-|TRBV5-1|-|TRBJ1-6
CASSRRVGGISPLHF
TGCGCCAGCAGCCGTCGTGTAGGAGGAATTTCACCCCTCCACTTT
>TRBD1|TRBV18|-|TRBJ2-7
CASSRQGSYEQYF
TGTGCCAGCTCACGACAGGGTTCCTACGAGCAGTACTTC
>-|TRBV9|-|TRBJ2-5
CASSGFGQPQETQYF
TGTGCCAGCAGCGGATTCGGACAGCCCCAAGAGACCCAGTACTTC
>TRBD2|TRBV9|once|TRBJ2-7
CASSVGGGTYEQYF
TGTGCCAGCAGCGTAGGCGGGGGGACCTACGAGCAGTACTTC
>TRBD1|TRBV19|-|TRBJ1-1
CASRTGALGEAFF
TGTGCCAGCCGAACAGGGGCGTTAGGTGAAGCTTTCTTT
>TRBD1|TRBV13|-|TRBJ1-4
CASSLETGEKLFF
TGTGCCAGCAGCTTAGAGACAGGGGAAAAACTGTTTTTT
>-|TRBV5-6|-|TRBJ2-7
CASSVKYEQYF
TGTGCCAGCAGCGTCAAATACGAGCAGTACTTC
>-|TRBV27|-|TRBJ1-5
CASSSTGSNQPQHF
TGTGCCAGCAGTTCTACAGGTAGCAATCAGCCCCAGCATTTT
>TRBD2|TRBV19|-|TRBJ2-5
CASSTLAGGEETQYF
TGTGCCAGTAGTACCCTAGCGGGAGGAGAGGAGACCCAGTACTTC
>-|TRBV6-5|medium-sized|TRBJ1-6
CASGAGLNNSPLHF
TGTGCCAGCGGTGCAGGTTTAAATAATTCACCCCTCCACTTT
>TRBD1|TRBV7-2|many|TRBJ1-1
CASSFGLVPGGGGGTEAFF
TGTGCCAGCAGCTTCGGTCTGGTCCCAGGGGGCGGCGGGGGCACTGAAGCTTTCTTT
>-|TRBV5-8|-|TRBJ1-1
CASSWEDTEAFF
TGTGCCAGCAGCTGGGAGGACACTGAAGCTTTCTTT
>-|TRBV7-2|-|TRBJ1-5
CASSSPGAEPQHF
TGTGCCAGCAGCTCCCCAGGGGCTGAGCCCCAGCATTTT
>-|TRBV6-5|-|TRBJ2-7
CASSIRGPSEQYF
TGTGCCAGCAGTATCCGGGGTCCCTCCGAGCAGTACTTC
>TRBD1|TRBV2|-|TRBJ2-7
CASSEPPGQLTSYEQYF
TGTGCCAGCAGTGAACCTCCGGGACAGCTGACATCCTACGAGCAGTACTTC
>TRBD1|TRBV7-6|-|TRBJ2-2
CASSIPPGGSGELFF
TGTGCCAGCAGCATTCCGCCAGGGGGTTCCGGGGAGCTGTTTTTT
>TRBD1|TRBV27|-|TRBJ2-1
CASSSGTAPNEQFF
TGTGCCAGCAGTTCCGGGACAGCCCCCAATGAGCAGTTCTTC
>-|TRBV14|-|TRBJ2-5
CASSPLPGGGETQYF
TGTGCCAGCAGCCCTCTCCCAGGGGGAGGTGAGACCCAGTACTTC
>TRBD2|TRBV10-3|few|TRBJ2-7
CASEASGSYEQYF
TGTGCCTCCGAGGCTAGCGGCTCCTACGAGCAGTACTTC
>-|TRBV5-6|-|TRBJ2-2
CASSSGRFGGELFF
TGTGCCAGCAGCTCAGGGCGCTTTGGCGGGGAGCTGTTTTTT
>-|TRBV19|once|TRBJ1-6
CASSIGTDNSPLHF
TGTGCCAGTAGTATAGGGACAGATAATTCACCCCTCCACTTT
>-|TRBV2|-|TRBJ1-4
CASSEAPVSGNEKLFF
TGTGCCAGCAGTGAAGCTCCCGTATCGGGTAATGAAAAACTGTTTTTT
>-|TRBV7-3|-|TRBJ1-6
CASSLMSGSPLHF
TGTGCCAGCAGCTTAATGTCGGGTTCACCCCTCCACTTT
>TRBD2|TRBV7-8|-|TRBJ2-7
CASSLGWTSPSEQYF
TGTGCCAGCAGCTTAGGGTGGACTAGCCCTAGCGAGCAGTACTTC
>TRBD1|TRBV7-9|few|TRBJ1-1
CASSPRQRGRTEAFF
TGTGCCAGCAGCCCCCGTCAAAGGGGGCGAACTGAAGCTTTCTTT
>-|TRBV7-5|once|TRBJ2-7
CARSLAKKRSGGTYEQYF
TGTGCCAGAAGCTTAGCGAAAAAAAGGAGCGGGGGCACCTACGAGCAGTACTTC
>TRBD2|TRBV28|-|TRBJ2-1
CASSLRLAGHNEQFF
TGTGCCAGCAGTTTACGACTAGCGGGGCACAATGAGCAGTTCTTC
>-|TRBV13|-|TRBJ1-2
CASSQGTSRSLGYTF
TGTGCCAGCAGCCAGGGGACCTCTAGAAGTCTTGGCTACACCTTC
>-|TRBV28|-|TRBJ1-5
CASTRGGREQPQHF
TGTGCCAGCACCCGCGGGGGGAGGGAACAGCCCCAGCATTTT
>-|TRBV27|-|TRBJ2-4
CASRVGAQGSQNIQYF
TGTGCCAGCCGTGTGGGGGCCCAGGGGTCCCAAAACATTCAGTACTTC
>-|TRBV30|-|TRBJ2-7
CAWSVEVFGGPHEQYF
TGTGCCTGGAGTGTTGAGGTCTTCGGGGGTCCCCACGAGCAGTACTTC
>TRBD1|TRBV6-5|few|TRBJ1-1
CASSYQEQGVVLEAFF
TGTGCCAGCAGTTACCAGGAGCAGGGGGTGGTTCTGGAAGCTTTCTTT
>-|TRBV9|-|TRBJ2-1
CASSVDGNPYNEQFF
TGTGCCAGCAGCGTAGACGGGAACCCCTACAATGAGCAGTTCTTC
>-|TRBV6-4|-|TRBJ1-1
CASRNRHMNTEAFF
TGTGCCAGCAGGAACAGGCACATGAACACTGAAGCTTTCTTT
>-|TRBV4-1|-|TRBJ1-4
CASSQGWIGGFNEKLFF
TGCGCCAGCAGCCAAGGGTGGATCGGGGGGTTCAATGAAAAACTGTTTTTT
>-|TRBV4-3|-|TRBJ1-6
CASSHAEGGNSPLHF
TGCGCCAGCAGCCACGCGGAGGGAGGAAATTCACCCCTCCACTTT
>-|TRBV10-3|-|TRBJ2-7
CAISDWDSSYEQYF
TGTGCCATCAGTGACTGGGACTCCTCCTACGAGCAGTACTTC
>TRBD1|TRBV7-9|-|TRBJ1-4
CASSQRTGERTNEKLFF
TGTGCCAGCAGCCAGAGGACAGGGGAAAGGACTAATGAAAAACTGTTTTTT
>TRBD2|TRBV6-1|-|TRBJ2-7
CASSEGLGLAGYEQYF
TGTGCCAGCAGTGAGGGGCTGGGACTAGCGGGCTACGAGCAGTACTTC
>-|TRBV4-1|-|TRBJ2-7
CASSQAGTGAYEQYF
TGCGCCAGCAGCCAAGCTGGGACTGGGGCCTACGAGCAGTACTTC
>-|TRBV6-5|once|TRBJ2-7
CASSYSKPSLLHEQYF
TGTGCCAGCAGTTACTCGAAGCCTAGCTTACTCCACGAGCAGTACTTC